This T cell receptor beta chain was sequenced for a study of T cell changes during pregnancy in multiple sclerosis. Clones were sequenced by immunoSEQ multiplex PCR, and TCRdb holds only the in-frame ones, with some missing. This sample has about 97,000 clones, with roughly nine tenths found just once. CDR1 is SGHRS, CDR2 YFSETQ, per germline. This CDR3 spans 16 amino acids. V was clipped by 3 bases and J by 1 base, with 16 bases between them. The chain uses TRBV5-1 and TRBJ1-2; D is perhaps TRBD1 (5 bases). This sequence originates from a female donor in good health, enrolled as a control in a pregnancy study. This specimen was peripheral blood, taken in the second trimester of pregnancy. CDR3: CASSSTLGQVNYGYTF. The CDR3, as DNA: TGCGCCAGCAGCTCCACCTTGGGGCAGGTTAACTATGGCTACACCTTC.